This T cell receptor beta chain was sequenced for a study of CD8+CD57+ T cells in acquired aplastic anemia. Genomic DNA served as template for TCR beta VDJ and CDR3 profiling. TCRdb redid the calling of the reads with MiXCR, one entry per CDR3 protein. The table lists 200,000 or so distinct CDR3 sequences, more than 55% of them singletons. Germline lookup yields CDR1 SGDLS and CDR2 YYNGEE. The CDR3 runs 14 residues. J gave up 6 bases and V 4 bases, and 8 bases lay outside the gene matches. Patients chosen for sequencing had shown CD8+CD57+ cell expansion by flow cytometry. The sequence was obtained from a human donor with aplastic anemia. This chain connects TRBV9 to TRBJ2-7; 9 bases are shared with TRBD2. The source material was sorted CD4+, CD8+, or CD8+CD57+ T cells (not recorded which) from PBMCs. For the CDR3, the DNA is TGTGCCAGCAGCCCCTGGCGGGAGGGCCGCGAGCAGTACTTC. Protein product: CASSPWREGREQYF. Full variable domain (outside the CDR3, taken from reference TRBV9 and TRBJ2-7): DSGVTQTPKHLITATGQRVTLRCSPRSGDLSVYWYQQSLDQGLQFLIQYYNGEERAKGNILERFSAQQFPDLHSELNLSSLELGDSALYFCASSPWREGREQYFGPGTRLTVT.